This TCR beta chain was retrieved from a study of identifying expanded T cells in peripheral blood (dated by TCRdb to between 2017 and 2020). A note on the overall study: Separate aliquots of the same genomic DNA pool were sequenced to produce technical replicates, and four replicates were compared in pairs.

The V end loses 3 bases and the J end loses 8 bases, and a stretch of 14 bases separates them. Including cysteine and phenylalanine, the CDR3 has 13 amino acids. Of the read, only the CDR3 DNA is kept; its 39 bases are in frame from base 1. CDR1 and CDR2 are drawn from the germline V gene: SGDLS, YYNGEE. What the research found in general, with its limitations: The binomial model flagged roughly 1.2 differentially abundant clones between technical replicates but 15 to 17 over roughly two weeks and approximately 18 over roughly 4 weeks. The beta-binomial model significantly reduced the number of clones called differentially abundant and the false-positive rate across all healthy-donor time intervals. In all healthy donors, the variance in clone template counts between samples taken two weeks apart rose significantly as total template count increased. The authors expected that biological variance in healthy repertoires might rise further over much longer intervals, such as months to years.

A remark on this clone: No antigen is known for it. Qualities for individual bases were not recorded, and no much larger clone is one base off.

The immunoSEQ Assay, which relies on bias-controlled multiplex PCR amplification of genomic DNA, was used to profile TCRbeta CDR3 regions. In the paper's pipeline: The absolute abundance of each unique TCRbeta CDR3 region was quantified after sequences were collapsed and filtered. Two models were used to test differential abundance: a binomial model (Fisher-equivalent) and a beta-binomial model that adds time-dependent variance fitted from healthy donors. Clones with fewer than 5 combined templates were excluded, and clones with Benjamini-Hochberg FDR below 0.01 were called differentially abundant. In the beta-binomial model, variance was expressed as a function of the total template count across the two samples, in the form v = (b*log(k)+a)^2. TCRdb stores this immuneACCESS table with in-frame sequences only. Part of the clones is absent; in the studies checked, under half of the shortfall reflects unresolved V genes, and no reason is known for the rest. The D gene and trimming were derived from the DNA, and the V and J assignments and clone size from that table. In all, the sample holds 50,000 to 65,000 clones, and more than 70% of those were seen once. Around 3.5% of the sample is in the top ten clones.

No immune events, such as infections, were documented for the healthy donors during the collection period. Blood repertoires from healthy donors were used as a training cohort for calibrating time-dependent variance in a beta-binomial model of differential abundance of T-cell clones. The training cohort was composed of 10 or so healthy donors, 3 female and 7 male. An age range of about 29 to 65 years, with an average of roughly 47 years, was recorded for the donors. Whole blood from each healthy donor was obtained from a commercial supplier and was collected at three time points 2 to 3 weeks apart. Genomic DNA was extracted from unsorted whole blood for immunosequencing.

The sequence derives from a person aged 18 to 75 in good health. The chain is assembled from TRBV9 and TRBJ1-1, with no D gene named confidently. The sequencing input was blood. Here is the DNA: TGTGCCAGCAGCGCATCAAAACTTACCGAAGCTTTCTTT. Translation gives CASSASKLTEAFF.